This T cell receptor beta chain was sequenced in a study of control samples from healthy donors and cancer patients. Data came from immunoSEQ multiplex PCR; TCRdb stores just in-frame clones and leaves some out. The sample includes approximately 37,000 clones, around 83% seen only once; the top ten take around a fifth. Trimming shortened V by 3 bases and J by 5 bases, and 11 bases separated the two germline ends. This CDR3 is built from 13 residues. Germline V gene sequence: CDR1 WNHNN, CDR2 SYGVQD (reference sequence). This sequence joins TRBV10-1 and TRBJ2-7; a possible D gene is TRBD1 (6 bases). Sequenced material: PBMCs. This sequence was found in an older woman with lung cancer. This chain's CDR3 is CASSDLKGDEQYF. The CDR3 DNA sequence: TGCGCCAGCAGTGATTTAAAGGGGGACGAGCAGTACTTC.